The subject of this entry is one T cell receptor beta chain. Antigen specificity is unknown. Sample treatment: around 19 received Ad26.COV2.S at low or high dose, single or two shots; 5 received placebo; per-sample allocation not given. Samples analyzed were those drawn on day 63 after the first vaccine or placebo injection. The data are from a study of Ad26.COV2.S vaccination and SARS-CoV-2 variants. Whole-study findings and limits: Analyses of TCR breadth and depth may have underestimated total T cell responses. Vaccine and placebo recipients had comparable breadth of non-spike TCRs.

Assay: immunoSEQ multiplex PCR; the TCRdb copy retains only in-frame clones and omits some. The sample gives 350,000 to 450,000 clones, about 83% of which show up once; about 7.4% is in the top ten. This CDR3 contains 15 residues. V was pared by 8 bases and J by 4 bases, with 5 bases of the junction left unmatched. Germline V CDR1 and CDR2: MNHEY, SMNVEV (reference sequence). The chain links TRBV27 to TRBJ2-1; 13 nucleotides align to TRBD2. Specimen: peripheral blood, collected in a trial of Ad26.COV2.S vaccine versus placebo. The receptor comes from a person aged 18-65 years who received the Ad26.COV2.S COVID-19 vaccine or a placebo. The DNA for the CDR3 is TGTGCCAGCTGGCCGGGACTAGCGGGATACAATGAGCAGTTCTTC. The encoded protein is CASWPGLAGYNEQFF.